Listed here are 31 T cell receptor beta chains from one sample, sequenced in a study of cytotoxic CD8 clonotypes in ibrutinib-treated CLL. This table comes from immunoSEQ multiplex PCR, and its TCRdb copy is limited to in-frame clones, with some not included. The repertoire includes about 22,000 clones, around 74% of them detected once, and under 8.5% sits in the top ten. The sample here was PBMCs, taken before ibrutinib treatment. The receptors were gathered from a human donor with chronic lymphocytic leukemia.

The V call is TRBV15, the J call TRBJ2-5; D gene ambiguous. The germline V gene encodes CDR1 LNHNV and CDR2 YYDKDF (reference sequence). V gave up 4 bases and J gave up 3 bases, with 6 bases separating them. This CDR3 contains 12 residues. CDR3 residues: CATSTGKETQYF. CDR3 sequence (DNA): TGTGCCACCAGCACCGGAAAAGAGACCCAGTACTTC.

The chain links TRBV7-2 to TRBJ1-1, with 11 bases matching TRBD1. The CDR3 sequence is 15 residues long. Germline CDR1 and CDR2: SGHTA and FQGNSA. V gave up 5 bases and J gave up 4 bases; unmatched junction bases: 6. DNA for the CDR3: TGTGCCAGCAGCCAGGACAGGGGGCGCCTCACTGAAGCTTTCTTT. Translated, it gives CASSQDRGRLTEAFF. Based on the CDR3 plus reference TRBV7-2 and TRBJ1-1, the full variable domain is GAGVSQSPSNKVTEKGKDVELRCDPISGHTALYWYRQSLGQGLEFLIYFQGNSAPDKSGLPSDRFSAERTGGSVSTLTIQRTQQEDSAVYLCASSQDRGRLTEAFFGQGTRLTVV.

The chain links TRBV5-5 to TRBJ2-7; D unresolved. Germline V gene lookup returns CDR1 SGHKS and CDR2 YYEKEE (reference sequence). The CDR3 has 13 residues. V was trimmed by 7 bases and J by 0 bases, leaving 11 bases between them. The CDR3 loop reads CASPPTYSYEQYF. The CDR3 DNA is TGTGCCAGCCCCCCGACGTACTCCTACGAGCAGTACTTC.

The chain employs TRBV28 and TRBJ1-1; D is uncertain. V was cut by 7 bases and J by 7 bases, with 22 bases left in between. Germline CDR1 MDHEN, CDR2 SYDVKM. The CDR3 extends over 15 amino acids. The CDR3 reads CASTLAGPQGGEAFF. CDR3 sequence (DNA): TGTGCCAGCACCTTAGCCGGGCCCCAAGGAGGTGAAGCTTTCTTT.

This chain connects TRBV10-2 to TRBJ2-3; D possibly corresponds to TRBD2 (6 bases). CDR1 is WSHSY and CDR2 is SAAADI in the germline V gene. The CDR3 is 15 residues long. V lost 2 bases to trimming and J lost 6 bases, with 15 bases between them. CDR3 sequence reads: CASSEAAGRGDTQYF. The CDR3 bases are TGCGCCAGCAGTGAGGCGGCGGGGCGGGGCGATACGCAGTATTTT.

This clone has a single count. CDR3 in amino acids: CASSSGGVFGKNIQYF. The DNA of the CDR3 is TGTGCCAGCAGCTCCGGGGGGGTATTTGGCAAAAACATTCAGTACTTC. This rearrangement joins TRBV2 to TRBJ2-4, with 8 bases matching TRBD2. Unmatched junction bases numbered 10, after V lost 6 bases and J lost 3 bases. This CDR3 has 16 residues. Germline lookup yields CDR1 SNHLY and CDR2 FYNNEI.

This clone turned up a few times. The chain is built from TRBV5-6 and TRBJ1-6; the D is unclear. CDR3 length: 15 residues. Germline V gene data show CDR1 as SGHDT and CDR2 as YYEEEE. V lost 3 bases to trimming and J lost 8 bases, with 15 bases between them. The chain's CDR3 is CASSWRSQWYSPLHF. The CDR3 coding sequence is TGTGCCAGCAGCTGGCGGTCCCAGTGGTATTCACCCCTCCACTTT.

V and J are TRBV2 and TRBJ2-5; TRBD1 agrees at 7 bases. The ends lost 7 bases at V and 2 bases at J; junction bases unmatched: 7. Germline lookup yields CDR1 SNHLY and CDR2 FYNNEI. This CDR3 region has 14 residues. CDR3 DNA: TGTGCCAGCAAACCCGGGACAGATCAAGAGACCCAGTACTTC. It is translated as CASKPGTDQETQYF.

The CDR3 here is CASSRTGSSGNTIYF. The CDR3 DNA follows: TGTGCCAGCAGCCGTACAGGGAGCTCTGGAAACACCATATATTTT. The rearrangement joins TRBV27 to TRBJ1-3; tentative D call: TRBD1 (6 bases). CDR3 length: 15 residues. Germline V gives CDR1 MNHEY, CDR2 SMNVEV (reference sequence). V lost 6 bases, J lost 0 bases, and 12 bases lay in between.

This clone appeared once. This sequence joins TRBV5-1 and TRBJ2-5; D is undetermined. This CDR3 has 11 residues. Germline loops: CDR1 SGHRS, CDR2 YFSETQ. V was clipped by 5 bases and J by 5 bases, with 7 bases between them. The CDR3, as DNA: TGCGCCAGCAGTCAAGTCGAGACCCAGTACTTC. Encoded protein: CASSQVETQYF.

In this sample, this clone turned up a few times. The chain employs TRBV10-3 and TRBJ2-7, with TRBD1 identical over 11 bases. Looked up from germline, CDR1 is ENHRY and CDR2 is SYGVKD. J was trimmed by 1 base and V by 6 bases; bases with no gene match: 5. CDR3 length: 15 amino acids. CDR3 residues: CAISQGTGGSYEQYF. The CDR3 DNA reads TGTGCCATCAGCCAGGGGACAGGGGGATCCTACGAGCAGTACTTC.

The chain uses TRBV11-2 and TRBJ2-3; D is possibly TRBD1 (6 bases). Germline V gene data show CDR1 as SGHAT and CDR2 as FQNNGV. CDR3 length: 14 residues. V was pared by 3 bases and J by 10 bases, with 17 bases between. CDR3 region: CASSFSRHRAAQYF. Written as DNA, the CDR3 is TGTGCCAGCAGCTTTTCCCGACACAGGGCAGCGCAGTATTTT.

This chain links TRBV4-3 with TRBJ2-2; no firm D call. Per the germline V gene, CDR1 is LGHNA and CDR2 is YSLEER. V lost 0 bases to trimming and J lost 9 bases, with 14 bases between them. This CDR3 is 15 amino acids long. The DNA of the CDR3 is TGCGCCAGCAGCCAAGATTTAAGTCTCGAGCGGGAGCTGTTTTTT. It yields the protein CASSQDLSLERELFF.

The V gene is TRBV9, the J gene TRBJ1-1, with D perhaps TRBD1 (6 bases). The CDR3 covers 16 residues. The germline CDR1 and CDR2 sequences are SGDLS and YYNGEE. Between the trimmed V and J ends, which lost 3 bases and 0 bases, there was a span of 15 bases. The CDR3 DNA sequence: TGTGCCAGCAGCGCCCACCGACAGGAGGTGAACACTGAAGCTTTCTTT. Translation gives CASSAHRQEVNTEAFF.

In DNA form, the CDR3 reads TGTGCCAGCAGTCCAGAACCCCAGGCAGGGATCGAGCAGTACTTC. It translates to CASSPEPQAGIEQYF. The V and J genes are TRBV5-4 and TRBJ2-7, with D tentatively TRBD1 (5 bases). CDR1 SGHNT and CDR2 YYREEE come from the germline V gene (reference sequence). The CDR3 spans 15 residues. Trimming shortened V by 5 bases and J by 6 bases, and 21 bases separated the two germline ends.

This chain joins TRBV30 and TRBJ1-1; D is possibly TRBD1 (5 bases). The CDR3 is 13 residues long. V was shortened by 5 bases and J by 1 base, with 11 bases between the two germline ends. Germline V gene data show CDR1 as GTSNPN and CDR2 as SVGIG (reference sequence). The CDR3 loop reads CAWDPGGNTEAFF. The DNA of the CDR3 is TGTGCCTGGGACCCGGGGGGGAACACTGAAGCTTTCTTT.

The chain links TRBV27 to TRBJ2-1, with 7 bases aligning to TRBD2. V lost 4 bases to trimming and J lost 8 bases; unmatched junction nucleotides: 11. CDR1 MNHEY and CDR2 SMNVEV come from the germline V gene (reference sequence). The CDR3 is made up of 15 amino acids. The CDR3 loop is CASSSLGGGEDEQFF. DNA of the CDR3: TGTGCCAGCAGTTCTCTTGGCGGGGGTGAGGATGAGCAGTTCTTC.

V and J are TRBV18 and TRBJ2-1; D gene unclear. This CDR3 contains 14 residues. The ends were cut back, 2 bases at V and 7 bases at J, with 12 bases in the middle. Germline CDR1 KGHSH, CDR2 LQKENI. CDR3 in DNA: TGTGCCAGCTCACCATCCGTCTCCGTGAATGAGCAGTTCTTC. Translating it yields CASSPSVSVNEQFF.

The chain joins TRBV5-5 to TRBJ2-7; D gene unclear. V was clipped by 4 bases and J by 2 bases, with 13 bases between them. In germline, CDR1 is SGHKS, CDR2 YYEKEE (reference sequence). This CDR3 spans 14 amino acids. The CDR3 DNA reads TGTGCCAGCAGCGGTACCGGGCCTCCCTACGAGCAGTACTTC. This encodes CASSGTGPPYEQYF.

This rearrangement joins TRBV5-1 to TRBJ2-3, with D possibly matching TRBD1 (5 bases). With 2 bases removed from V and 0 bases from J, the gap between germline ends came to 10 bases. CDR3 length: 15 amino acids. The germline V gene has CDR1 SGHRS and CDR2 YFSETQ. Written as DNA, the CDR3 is TGCGCCAGCAGCTTACAGGAAACTAGCACAGATACGCAGTATTTT. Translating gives CASSLQETSTDTQYF.

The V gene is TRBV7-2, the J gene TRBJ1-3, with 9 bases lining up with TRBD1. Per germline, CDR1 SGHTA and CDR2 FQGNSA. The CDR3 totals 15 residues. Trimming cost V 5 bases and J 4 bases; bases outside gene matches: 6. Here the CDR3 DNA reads TGTGCCAGCAGCATACAGGGGGCAAGGGGAAACACCATATATTTT. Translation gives CASSIQGARGNTIYF.

The CDR3, as DNA: TGTGCCAGCAGCTTAGGGGGGAGCGGGCTCTACAATGAGCAGTTCTTC. Amino acid sequence: CASSLGGSGLYNEQFF. The V gene is TRBV7-2, the J gene TRBJ2-1, with a possible D match to TRBD2 (6 bases). The CDR3 totals 16 residues. Per the germline V gene, CDR1 is SGHTA and CDR2 is FQGNSA. Trimming pared 1 base from V and 3 bases from J, leaving 13 bases between.

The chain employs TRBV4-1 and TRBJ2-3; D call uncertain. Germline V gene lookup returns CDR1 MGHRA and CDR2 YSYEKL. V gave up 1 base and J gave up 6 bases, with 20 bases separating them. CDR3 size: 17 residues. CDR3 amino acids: CASSQAYSRDPTDTQYF. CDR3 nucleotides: TGCGCCAGCAGCCAAGCCTACAGTCGAGACCCTACGGATACGCAGTATTTT.

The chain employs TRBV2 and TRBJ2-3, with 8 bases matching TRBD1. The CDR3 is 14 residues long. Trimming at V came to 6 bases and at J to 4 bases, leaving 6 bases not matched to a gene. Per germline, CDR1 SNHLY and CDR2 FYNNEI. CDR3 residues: CASRSDRAPDTQYF. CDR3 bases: TGTGCCAGCAGATCGGACAGGGCCCCAGATACGCAGTATTTT.

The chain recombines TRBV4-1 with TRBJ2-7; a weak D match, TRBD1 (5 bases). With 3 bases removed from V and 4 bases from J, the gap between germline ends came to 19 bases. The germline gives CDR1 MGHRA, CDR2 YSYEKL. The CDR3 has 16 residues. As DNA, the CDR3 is TGCGCCAGCAGCCACGCTGAGCAGGGCTCAGCGTACGAGCAGTACTTC. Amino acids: CASSHAEQGSAYEQYF.

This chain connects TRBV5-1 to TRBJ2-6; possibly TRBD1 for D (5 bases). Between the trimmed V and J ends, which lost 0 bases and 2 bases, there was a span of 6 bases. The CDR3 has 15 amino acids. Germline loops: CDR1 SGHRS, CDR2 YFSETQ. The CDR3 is CASSLAGTGANVLTF. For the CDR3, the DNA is TGCGCCAGCAGCTTGGCAGGGACTGGGGCCAACGTCCTGACTTTC. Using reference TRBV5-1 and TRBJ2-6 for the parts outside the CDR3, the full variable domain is KAGVTQTPRYLIKTRGQQVTLSCSPISGHRSVSWYQQTPGQGLQFLFEYFSETQRNKGNFPGRFSGRQFSNSRSEMNVSTLELGDSALYLCASSLAGTGANVLTFGAGSRLTVL.

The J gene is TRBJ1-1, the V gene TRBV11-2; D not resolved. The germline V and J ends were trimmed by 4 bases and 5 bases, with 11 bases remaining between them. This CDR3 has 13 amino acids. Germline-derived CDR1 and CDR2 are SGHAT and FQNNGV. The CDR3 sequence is CASSSLGWTEAFF. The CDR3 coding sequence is TGTGCCAGCAGCTCCCTCGGGTGGACTGAAGCTTTCTTT.

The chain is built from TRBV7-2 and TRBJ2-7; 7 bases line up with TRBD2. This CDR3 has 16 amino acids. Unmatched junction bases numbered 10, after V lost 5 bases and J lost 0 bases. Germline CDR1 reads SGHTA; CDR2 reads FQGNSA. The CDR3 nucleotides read TGTGCCAGCAGCGACCCCGGACTAGGAAGCTCCTACGAGCAGTACTTC. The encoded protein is CASSDPGLGSSYEQYF.

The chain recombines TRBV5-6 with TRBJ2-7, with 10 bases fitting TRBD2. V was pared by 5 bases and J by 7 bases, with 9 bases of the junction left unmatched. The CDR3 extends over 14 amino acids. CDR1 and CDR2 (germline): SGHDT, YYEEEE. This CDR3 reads CASSSLAGVGEQYF. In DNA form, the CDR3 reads TGTGCCAGCAGTTCTCTAGCGGGAGTAGGGGAGCAGTACTTC.

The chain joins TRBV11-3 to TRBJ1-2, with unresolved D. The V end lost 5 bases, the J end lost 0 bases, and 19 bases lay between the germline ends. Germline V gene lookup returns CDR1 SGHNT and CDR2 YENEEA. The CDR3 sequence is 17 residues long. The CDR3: CASSTYGLGNSNYGYTF. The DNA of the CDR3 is TGTGCCAGCAGCACTTATGGTCTTGGGAATTCTAACTATGGCTACACCTTC.

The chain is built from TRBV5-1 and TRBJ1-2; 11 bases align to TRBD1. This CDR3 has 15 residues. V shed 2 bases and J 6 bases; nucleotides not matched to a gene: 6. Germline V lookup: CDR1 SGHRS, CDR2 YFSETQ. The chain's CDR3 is CASSLQGQGADGYTF. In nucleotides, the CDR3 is TGCGCCAGCAGCTTACAAGGACAGGGGGCAGATGGCTACACCTTC.